These 23 T cell receptor beta chains originate from one sample sequenced in a study of T cell responses to AZD1222 COVID-19 vaccine listed by TCRdb under 2021. The protocol used for the library was the immunoSEQ multiplex PCR assay. Sourced from immuneACCESS, this table was stored by TCRdb with only in-frame sequences that have V and J called. A share of the clones is absent; for the studies checked, an unresolved V gene accounts for under half, and the remainder has no known explanation. This sample gives under 150,000 clones in total; about nine tenths of them show up just once. The ten largest clonotypes hold around 7.2% of the sample. The meaning of the sample's time point label: baseline before first vaccination. This specimen was peripheral blood, taken on day 0 of AZD1222 vaccination. These receptors all stem from an adult in good health.

This clone was seen once. The same CDR3 is also encoded by other DNA sequences in this sample. The V and J genes are TRBV11-2 and TRBJ2-7; TRBD2 aligns across 9 bases. The V segment lost 5 bases and the J segment 2 bases; nucleotides outside the gene matches: 10. Per the germline V gene, CDR1 is SGHAT and CDR2 is FQNNGV. This CDR3 is 16 amino acids long. CDR3 region: CASSTVAGAWTYEQYF. CDR3 DNA sequence: TGTGCCAGCAGCACCGTAGCGGGAGCTTGGACCTACGAGCAGTACTTC.

The chain has TRBV7-8 and TRBJ1-6, with a weak D call TRBD1 (6 bases). The CDR3 loop spans 16 amino acids. V lost 4 bases, J lost 5 bases, and 15 bases lay in between. Germline CDR1 and CDR2: SGHVS and FQNEAQ. In DNA form, the CDR3 reads TGTGCCAGCAGCTGGAGGGGGGGACGAGATAATTCACCCCTCCACTTT. It codes for CASSWRGGRDNSPLHF. The whole variable domain, filled in from reference TRBV7-8 and TRBJ1-6, reads GAGVSQSPRYKVAKRGQDVALRCDPISGHVSLFWYQQALGQGPEFLTYFQNEAQLDKSGLPSDRFFAERPEGSVSTLKIQRTQQEDSAVYLCASSWRGGRDNSPLHFGNGTRLTVT.

This clone has a single count. The chain uses TRBV11-2 and TRBJ2-5; 11 positions agree with TRBD2. Germline CDR1 is SGHAT and CDR2 is FQNNGV. CDR3 length equals 17 residues. The trim removed 3 bases at V and 5 bases at J, leaving 11 bases unmatched. CDR3 loop: CASSFTNSGRARETQYF. DNA of the CDR3: TGTGCCAGCAGCTTCACAAATAGCGGGAGGGCCCGTGAGACCCAGTACTTC.

The chain combines TRBV6-5 with TRBJ1-1; weak D call: TRBD1 (5 bases). The CDR3 runs to 16 residues. Between the trimmed V and J ends, which lost 3 bases and 4 bases, there was a span of 18 bases. CDR1 is MNHEY and CDR2 is SVGAGI in the germline V gene. The CDR3 sequence: CASSYRPAGMGTEAFF. CDR3 sequence (DNA): TGTGCCAGCAGTTATCGACCCGCAGGGATGGGCACTGAAGCTTTCTTT.

This clone was seen only once. The CDR3 spells CASSFRTVYEQYF. In DNA, the CDR3 is TGTGCCAGCAGTTTTCGGACAGTCTACGAGCAGTACTTC. This chain joins TRBV28 and TRBJ2-7, with a possible D match to TRBD1 (6 bases). Germline V gene sequence: CDR1 MDHEN, CDR2 SYDVKM. This CDR3 region has 13 residues. The V and J ends lost 3 bases and 3 bases respectively, with 9 bases between them. Looking up the rest from reference TRBV28 and TRBJ2-7 gives the full variable domain: DVKVTQSSRYLVKRTGEKVFLECVQDMDHENMFWYRQDPGLGLRLIYFSYDVKMKEKGDIPEGYSVSREKKERFSLILESASTNQTSMYLCASSFRTVYEQYFGPGTRLTVT.

The gene calls are TRBV5-1 and TRBJ2-2; maybe TRBD1 (5 bases). V lost 5 bases to trimming and J lost 1 base, with 9 bases between them. Germline V gene lookup returns CDR1 SGHRS and CDR2 YFSETQ. CDR3 size: 14 residues. CDR3 protein: CASRARVNTGELFF. CDR3 nucleotide sequence: TGCGCCAGCAGGGCCAGGGTGAACACCGGGGAGCTGTTTTTT.

This chain links TRBV27 with TRBJ1-6; D possibly corresponds to TRBD1 (5 bases). CDR1 MNHEY and CDR2 SMNVEV come from the germline V gene (reference sequence). The CDR3 is made up of 15 amino acids. V lost 7 bases and J lost 7, with 17 bases in between. In nucleotides, the CDR3 is TGTGCCAGCACCCCCGTGATTGGGGCCAATTCACCCCTCCACTTT. Translated, it gives CASTPVIGANSPLHF.

V is TRBV29-1 and J is TRBJ1-6; D not certain. The CDR3 runs 12 residues. V was clipped by 7 bases and J by 0 bases, with 4 bases between them. CDR1 is SQVTM and CDR2 is ANQGSEA in the germline V gene. CDR3 in DNA: TGCAGCGCGGGCTCCTATAATTCACCCCTCCACTTT. This translates into CSAGSYNSPLHF. Full variable domain (outside the CDR3, taken from reference TRBV29-1 and TRBJ1-6): SAVISQKPSRDICQRGTSLTIQCQVDSQVTMMFWYRQQPGQSLTLIATANQGSEATYESGFVIDKFPISRPNLTFSTLTVSNMSPEDSSIYLCSAGSYNSPLHFGNGTRLTVT.

This chain links TRBV10-1 with TRBJ1-1; TRBD1 is a possible D gene (6 bases). This CDR3 has 12 amino acids. The ends were cut back, 0 bases at V and 10 bases at J, with 9 bases in the middle. CDR1 WNHNN and CDR2 SYGVQD come from the germline V gene (reference sequence). The CDR3 sequence: CASSESGHLAFF. CDR3 sequence (DNA): TGCGCCAGCAGTGAGTCGGGACATCTAGCTTTCTTT.

This clone has a single count. The chain combines TRBV5-1 with TRBJ2-7; 10 bases match TRBD1. The J segment lost 8 bases and the V segment lost 5 bases, leaving 4 bases of the junction unmatched. CDR1 and CDR2 (germline): SGHRS, YFSETQ. The CDR3 has 12 residues. In nucleotides, the CDR3 is TGCGCCAGCAGTTGGACAGGGGGTCAGCAGTACTTC. Protein product: CASSWTGGQQYF.

V is TRBV19 and J is TRBJ2-1; 12 nucleotides agree with TRBD2. After removal of 8 bases from V and 6 bases from J, the junction contained 8 bases not matched to a gene. CDR3 length: 15 residues. Germline values: CDR1 LNHDA, CDR2 SQIVND (reference sequence). In nucleotides, the CDR3 is TGTGCCAGTCTTACCCCTAGCGGGAGGGCCAATGAGCAGTTCTTC. Protein product: CASLTPSGRANEQFF.

The CDR3 DNA follows: TGTGCCAGCAGCGCACAGGGGGCCGGGCAGCCCCAGCATTTT. Translated: CASSAQGAGQPQHF. The V gene is TRBV9, the J gene TRBJ1-5; 9 bases are a match to TRBD1. Looked up from germline, CDR1 is SGDLS and CDR2 is YYNGEE. This CDR3 spans 14 amino acids. With 3 bases clipped from V and 7 bases from J, the junction kept 5 bases outside the gene matches.

V usage is TRBV6-1 and J usage is TRBJ2-1; 7 bases align to TRBD1. The CDR3 spans 18 residues. With 4 bases clipped from V and 4 bases from J, the junction kept 16 bases outside the gene matches. The V gene's germline CDR1 is MNHNS and CDR2 SASEGT. CDR3 region: CASSAYRGWPPPYNEQFF. CDR3 DNA sequence: TGTGCCAGCAGTGCCTACAGGGGTTGGCCTCCTCCTTACAATGAGCAGTTCTTC.

The chain is built from TRBV4-2 and TRBJ1-4; D unresolved. The CDR3 is 15 residues long. Germline-derived CDR1 and CDR2 are LGHNA and YNFKEQ. Trimming shortened V by 1 base and J by 7 bases, and 13 bases separated the two germline ends. Here the CDR3 reads CASSQVQDSGEKLFF. Here the CDR3 DNA reads TGTGCCAGCAGCCAAGTTCAAGATTCGGGTGAAAAACTGTTTTTT.

This chain uses TRBV10-2 with TRBJ2-3; 7 positions agree with TRBD1. V was clipped by 8 bases and J by 2 bases; unmatched bases: 4. From germline, CDR1 is WSHSY and CDR2 SAAADI. The CDR3 totals 13 residues. CDR3 residues: CASAGTVTDTQYF. Here the CDR3 DNA reads TGCGCCAGCGCCGGGACAGTCACAGATACGCAGTATTTT.

The chain combines TRBV5-1 with TRBJ2-6; no clear D. V lost 0 bases and J 0 bases, leaving 4 bases between the germline ends. Germline V gene sequence: CDR1 SGHRS, CDR2 YFSETQ. The CDR3 contains 15 residues. CDR3 sequence (DNA): TGCGCCAGCAGCTTGGACGTCTCTGGGGCCAACGTCCTGACTTTC. It yields the protein CASSLDVSGANVLTF. The full variable domain, with the rest looked up from reference TRBV5-1 and TRBJ2-6, is KAGVTQTPRYLIKTRGQQVTLSCSPISGHRSVSWYQQTPGQGLQFLFEYFSETQRNKGNFPGRFSGRQFSNSRSEMNVSTLELGDSALYLCASSLDVSGANVLTFGAGSRLTVL.

The CDR3 is CASSRTSGAEQYF. The CDR3 DNA sequence: TGTGCCAGCAGCCGGACTAGCGGCGCCGAGCAGTACTTC. The chain combines TRBV13 with TRBJ2-7; 10 positions match TRBD2. Germline assignment: CDR1 PRHDT and CDR2 FYEKMQ (reference sequence). The CDR3 runs 13 residues. The V gene end was trimmed by 5 bases and the J gene end by 6 bases; junction bases not matched to a gene: 4.

The chain carries TRBV5-6 and TRBJ2-1; no reliable D call. This CDR3 is built from 12 residues. Germline CDR1 is SGHDT and CDR2 is YYEEEE. The germline V and J ends were trimmed by 4 bases and 6 bases, with 8 bases remaining between them. The CDR3 DNA reads TGTGCCAGCAGCCGGTTATTCAATGAGCAGTTCTTC. This codes for CASSRLFNEQFF.

This clone showed up many times. V and J are TRBV30 and TRBJ2-7; D perhaps matches TRBD1 (6 bases). The CDR3 runs to 12 residues. With 1 base removed from V and 2 bases from J, the gap between germline ends came to 6 bases. CDR1 is GTSNPN, CDR2 SVGIG, per germline (reference sequence). The CDR3 loop reads CAWSGGPYEQYF. CDR3 DNA: TGTGCCTGGAGTGGGGGGCCCTACGAGCAGTACTTC.

In its sample, this clone was seen once. This chain uses TRBV24-1 with TRBJ2-2; no clear D gene. The V gene's germline CDR1 is KGHDR and CDR2 SFDVKD. Trimming shortened V by 7 bases and J by 6 bases, and 11 bases separated the two germline ends. This CDR3 has 13 amino acids. The CDR3 coding sequence is TGTGCCACCAGAAGCTACGGAGCCGGGGAGCTGTTTTTT. Residues: CATRSYGAGELFF.

This clone was seen just once. J is TRBJ2-1 and V is TRBV12-3 or TRBV12-4; 10 bases are a match to TRBD2. The CDR3 runs to 12 residues. J gave up 15 bases and V 6 bases, and 8 bases lay outside the gene matches. The CDR3 loop is CASSLRTSGRFF. The CDR3 DNA follows: TGTGCCAGCAGCCTCAGGACTAGCGGCCGGTTCTTC.

The gene calls are TRBV6-5 and TRBJ2-5, with 12 bases identical to TRBD2. After removal of 7 bases from V and 1 base from J, the junction contained 4 bases not matched to a gene. The CDR3 spans 15 residues. CDR1 MNHEY and CDR2 SVGAGI come from the germline V gene. CDR3: CASKRLAGAQETQYF. The CDR3 nucleotides are TGTGCCAGCAAAAGACTAGCGGGGGCCCAAGAGACCCAGTACTTC.

The chain combines TRBV5-1 with TRBJ2-5; D might be TRBD2 (6 bases). The CDR3 length is 16 residues. Trimming cost V 0 bases and J 5 bases, with 17 bases left between them. CDR1 and CDR2 from the germline V gene are SGHRS and YFSETQ. The CDR3 bases are TGCGCCAGCAGCTTGGCCAATCGGGCGAGCGGGGAGACCCAGTACTTC. It translates to CASSLANRASGETQYF.